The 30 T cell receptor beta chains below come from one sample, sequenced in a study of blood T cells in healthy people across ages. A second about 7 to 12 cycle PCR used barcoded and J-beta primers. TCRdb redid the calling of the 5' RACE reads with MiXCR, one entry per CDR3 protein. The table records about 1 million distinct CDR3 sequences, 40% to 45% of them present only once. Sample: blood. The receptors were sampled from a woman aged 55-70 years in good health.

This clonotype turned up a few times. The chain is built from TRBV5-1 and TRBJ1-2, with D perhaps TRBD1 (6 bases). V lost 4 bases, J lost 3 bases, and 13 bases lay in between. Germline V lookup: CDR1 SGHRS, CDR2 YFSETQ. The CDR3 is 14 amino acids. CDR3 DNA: TGCGCCAGCAGCCAAACAGGGTTCGACTATGGCTACACCTTC. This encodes CASSQTGFDYGYTF.

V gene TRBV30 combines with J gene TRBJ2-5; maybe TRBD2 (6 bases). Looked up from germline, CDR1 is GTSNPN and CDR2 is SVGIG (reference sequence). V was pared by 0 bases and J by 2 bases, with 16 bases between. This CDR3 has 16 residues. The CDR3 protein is CAWSVMGSGAQETQYF. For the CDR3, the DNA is TGTGCCTGGAGTGTAATGGGATCGGGAGCTCAAGAGACCCAGTACTTC.

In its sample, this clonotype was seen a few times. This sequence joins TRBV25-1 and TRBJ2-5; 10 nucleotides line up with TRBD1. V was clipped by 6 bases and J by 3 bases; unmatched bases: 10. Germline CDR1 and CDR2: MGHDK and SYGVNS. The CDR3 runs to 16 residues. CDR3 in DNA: TGTGCCAGCAGCCGGATCGGACAGGGGGTCGAAGAGACCCAGTACTTC. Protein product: CASSRIGQGVEETQYF.

CDR3 amino acids: CASSSPRGAETQYF. The DNA of the CDR3 is TGTGCCAGCAGCTCCCCACGGGGAGCGGAGACCCAGTACTTC. This chain links TRBV12-3 or TRBV12-4 with TRBJ2-5; D is perhaps TRBD2 (5 bases). With 6 bases removed from V and 5 bases from J, the gap between germline ends came to 16 bases. CDR3 length: 14 residues.

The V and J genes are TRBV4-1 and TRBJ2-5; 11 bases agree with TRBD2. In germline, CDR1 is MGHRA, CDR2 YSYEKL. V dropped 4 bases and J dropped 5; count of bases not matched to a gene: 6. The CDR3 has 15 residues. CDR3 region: CASSLGLAERETQYF. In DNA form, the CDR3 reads TGCGCCAGCAGCCTGGGACTAGCGGAGAGGGAGACCCAGTACTTC.

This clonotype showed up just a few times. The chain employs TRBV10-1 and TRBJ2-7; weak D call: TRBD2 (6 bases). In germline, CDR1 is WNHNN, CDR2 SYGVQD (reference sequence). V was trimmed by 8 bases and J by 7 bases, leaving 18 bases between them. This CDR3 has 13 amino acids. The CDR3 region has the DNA TGCGCCAGCTCCGAACGGGACTCAAGTGAGCAGTACTTC. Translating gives CASSERDSSEQYF.

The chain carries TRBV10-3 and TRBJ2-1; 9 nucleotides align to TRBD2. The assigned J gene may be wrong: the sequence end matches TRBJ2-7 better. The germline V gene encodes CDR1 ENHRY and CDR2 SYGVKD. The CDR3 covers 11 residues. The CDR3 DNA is TGTGCCAGCGGGAGGGCAAAGGAGCAGTACTTC. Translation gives CASGRAKEQYF.

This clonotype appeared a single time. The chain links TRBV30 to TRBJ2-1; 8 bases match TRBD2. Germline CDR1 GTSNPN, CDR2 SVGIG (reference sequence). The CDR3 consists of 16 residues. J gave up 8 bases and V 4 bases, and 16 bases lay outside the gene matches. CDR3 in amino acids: CAWKLAEGSPHHEQFF. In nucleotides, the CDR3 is TGTGCCTGGAAACTAGCGGAAGGATCGCCCCACCATGAGCAGTTCTTC.

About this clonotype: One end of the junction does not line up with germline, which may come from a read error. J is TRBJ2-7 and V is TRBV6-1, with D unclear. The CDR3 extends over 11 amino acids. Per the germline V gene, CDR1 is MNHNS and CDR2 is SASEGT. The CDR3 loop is CAGSDPAEQYF. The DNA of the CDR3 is TGTGCCGGCAGTGATCCTGCCGAGCAGTACTTC.

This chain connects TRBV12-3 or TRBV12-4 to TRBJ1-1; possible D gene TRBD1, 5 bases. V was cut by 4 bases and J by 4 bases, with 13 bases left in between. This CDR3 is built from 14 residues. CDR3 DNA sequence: TGTGCCAGCAGTTATGTGGCAGGGACCACTGAAGCTTTCTTT. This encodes CASSYVAGTTEAFF.

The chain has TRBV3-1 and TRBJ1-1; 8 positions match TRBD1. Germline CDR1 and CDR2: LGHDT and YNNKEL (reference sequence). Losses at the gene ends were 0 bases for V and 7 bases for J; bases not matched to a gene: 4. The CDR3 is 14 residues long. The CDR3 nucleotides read TGTGCCAGCAGCCAAGATCGTGACAGGGGTGAAGCTTTCTTT. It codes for CASSQDRDRGEAFF.

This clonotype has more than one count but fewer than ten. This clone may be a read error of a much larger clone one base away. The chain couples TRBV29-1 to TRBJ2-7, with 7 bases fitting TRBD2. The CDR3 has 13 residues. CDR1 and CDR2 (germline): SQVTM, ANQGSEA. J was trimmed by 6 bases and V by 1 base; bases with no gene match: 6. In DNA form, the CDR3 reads TGCAGCGTTGAAGCTACGGGAGGCTGCGAGCAGTACTTC. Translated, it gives CSVEATGGCEQYF.

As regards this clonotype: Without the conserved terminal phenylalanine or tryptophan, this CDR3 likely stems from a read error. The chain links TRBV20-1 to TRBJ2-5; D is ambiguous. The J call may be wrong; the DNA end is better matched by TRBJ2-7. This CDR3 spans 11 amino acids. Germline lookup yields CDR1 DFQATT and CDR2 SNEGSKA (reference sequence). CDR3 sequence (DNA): TGCAGTGTCACCTATGACCGCGAGCAGTACTTA. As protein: CSVTYDREQYL.

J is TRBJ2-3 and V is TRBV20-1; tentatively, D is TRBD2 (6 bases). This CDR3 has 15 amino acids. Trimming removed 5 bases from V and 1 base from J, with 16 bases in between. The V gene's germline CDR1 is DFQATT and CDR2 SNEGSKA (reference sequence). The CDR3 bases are TGCAGTGCTCCCGAGCAGCGGGCAGGCACAGATACGCAGTATTTT. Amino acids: CSAPEQRAGTDTQYF.

Written as DNA, the CDR3 is TGTGCCAGCAGCCCCGGACAGGGTTGGCACTATGGCTACACCTTC. Protein product: CASSPGQGWHYGYTF. The chain joins TRBV2 to TRBJ1-2; 8 nucleotides align to TRBD1. V dropped 6 bases and J dropped 3; count of bases not matched to a gene: 9. The CDR3 runs to 15 residues. CDR1 and CDR2 from the germline V gene are SNHLY and FYNNEI.

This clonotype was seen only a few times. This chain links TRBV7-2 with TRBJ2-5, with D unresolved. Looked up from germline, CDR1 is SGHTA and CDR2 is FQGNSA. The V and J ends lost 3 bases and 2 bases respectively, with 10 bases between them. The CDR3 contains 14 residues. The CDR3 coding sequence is TGTGCCAGCAGCTTGGGTAGCCATCAAGAGACCCAGTACTTC. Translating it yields CASSLGSHQETQYF.

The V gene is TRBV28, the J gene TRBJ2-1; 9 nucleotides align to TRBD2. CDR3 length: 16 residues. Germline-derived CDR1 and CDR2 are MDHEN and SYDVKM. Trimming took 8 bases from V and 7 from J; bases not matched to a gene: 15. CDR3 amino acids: CASGGAGTSRWNEQFF. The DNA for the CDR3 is TGTGCCAGCGGGGGGGCTGGGACTAGCCGGTGGAATGAGCAGTTCTTC. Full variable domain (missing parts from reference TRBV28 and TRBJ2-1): DVKVTQSSRYLVKRTGEKVFLECVQDMDHENMFWYRQDPGLGLRLIYFSYDVKMKEKGDIPEGYSVSREKKERFSLILESASTNQTSMYLCASGGAGTSRWNEQFFGPGTRLTVL.

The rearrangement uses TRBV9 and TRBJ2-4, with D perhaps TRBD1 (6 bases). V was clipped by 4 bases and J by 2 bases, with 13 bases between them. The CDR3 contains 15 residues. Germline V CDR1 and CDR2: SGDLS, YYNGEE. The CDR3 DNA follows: TGTGCCAGCAGCACGGCACAGGGACCCAAAAACATTCAGTACTTC. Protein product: CASSTAQGPKNIQYF.

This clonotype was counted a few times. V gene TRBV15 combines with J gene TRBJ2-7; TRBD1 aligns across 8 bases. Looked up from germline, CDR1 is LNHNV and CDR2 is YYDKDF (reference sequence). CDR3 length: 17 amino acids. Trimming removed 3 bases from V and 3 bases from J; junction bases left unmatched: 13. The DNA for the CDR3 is TGTGCCACCAGCAGGGACCAGGCTAGGGACAGGATCTACGAGCAGTACTTC. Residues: CATSRDQARDRIYEQYF.

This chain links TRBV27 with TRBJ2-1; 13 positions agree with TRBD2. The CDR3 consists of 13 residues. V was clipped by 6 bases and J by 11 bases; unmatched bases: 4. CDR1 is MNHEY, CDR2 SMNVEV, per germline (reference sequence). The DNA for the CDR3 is TGTGCCAGCAGGGGGACTAGCGGGATTAAGCAGTTCTTC. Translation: CASRGTSGIKQFF.

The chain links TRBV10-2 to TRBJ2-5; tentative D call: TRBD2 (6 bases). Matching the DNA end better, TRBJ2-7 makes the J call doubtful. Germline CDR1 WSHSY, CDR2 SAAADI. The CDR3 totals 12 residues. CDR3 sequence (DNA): TGCGCCAGCATCGGGGGTCGCGACGAGCAGTACTTC. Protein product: CASIGGRDEQYF.

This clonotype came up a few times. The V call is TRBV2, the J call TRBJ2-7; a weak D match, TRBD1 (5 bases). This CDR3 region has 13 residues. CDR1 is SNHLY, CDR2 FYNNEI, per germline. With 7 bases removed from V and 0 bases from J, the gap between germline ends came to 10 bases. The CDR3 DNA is TGTGCCAGCATTAGACAGACCTCCTACGAGCAGTACTTC. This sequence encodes CASIRQTSYEQYF.

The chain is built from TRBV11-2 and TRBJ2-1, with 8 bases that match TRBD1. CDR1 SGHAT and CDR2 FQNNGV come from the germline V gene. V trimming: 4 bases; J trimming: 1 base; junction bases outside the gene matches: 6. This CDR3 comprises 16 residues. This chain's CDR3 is CASSYPGQESYNEQFF. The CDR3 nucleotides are TGTGCCAGCAGCTATCCGGGACAGGAGTCCTACAATGAGCAGTTCTTC.

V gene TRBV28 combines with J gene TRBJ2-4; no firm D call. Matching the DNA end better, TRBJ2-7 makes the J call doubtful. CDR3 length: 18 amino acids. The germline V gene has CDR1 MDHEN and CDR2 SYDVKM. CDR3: CASRLPPPRGKVHYEQYF. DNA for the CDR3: TGTGCCAGCAGACTACCGCCCCCCCGCGGTAAGGTTCACTACGAGCAGTACTTC.

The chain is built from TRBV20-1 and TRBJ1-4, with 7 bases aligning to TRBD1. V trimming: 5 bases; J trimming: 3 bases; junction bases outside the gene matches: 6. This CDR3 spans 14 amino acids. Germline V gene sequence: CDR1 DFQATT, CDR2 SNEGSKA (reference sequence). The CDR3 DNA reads TGCAGTGCTCAGGGGGGGAATTCTAATGAAAAACTGTTTTTT. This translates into CSAQGGNSNEKLFF.

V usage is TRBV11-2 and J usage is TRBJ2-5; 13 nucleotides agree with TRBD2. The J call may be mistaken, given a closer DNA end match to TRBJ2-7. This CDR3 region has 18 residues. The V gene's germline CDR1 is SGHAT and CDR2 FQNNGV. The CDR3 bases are TGTGCCAGCAGCTTAAACCTGGGACTAGCGGGAAGATACGACGAGCAGTACTTC. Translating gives CASSLNLGLAGRYDEQYF.

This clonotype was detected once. The CDR3 loop is CASSTDRVKSLRYGYTF. The CDR3 nucleotides are TGTGCCAGCAGCACCGACAGAGTAAAATCCCTGAGATATGGCTACACCTTC. V and J are TRBV12-3 or TRBV12-4 and TRBJ1-2; perhaps TRBD1 as D (5 bases). The CDR3 is 17 amino acids. Trimming cost V 6 bases and J 5 bases, with 25 bases left between them.

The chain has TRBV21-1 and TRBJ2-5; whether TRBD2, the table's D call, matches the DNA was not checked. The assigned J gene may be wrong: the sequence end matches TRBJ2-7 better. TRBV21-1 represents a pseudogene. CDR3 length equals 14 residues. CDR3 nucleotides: TGTGCCAGCACGTTGGGACTAGCGGGAGCCGAGCAGTACTTC. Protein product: CASTLGLAGAEQYF.

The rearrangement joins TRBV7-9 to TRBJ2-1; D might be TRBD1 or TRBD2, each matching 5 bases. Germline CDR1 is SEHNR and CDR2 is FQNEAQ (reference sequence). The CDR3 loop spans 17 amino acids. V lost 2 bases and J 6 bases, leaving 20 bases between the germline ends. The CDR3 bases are TGTGCCAGCAGCTTACCCTCCGGGGCTCGAGGCGGCAATGAGCAGTTCTTC. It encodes CASSLPSGARGGNEQFF.

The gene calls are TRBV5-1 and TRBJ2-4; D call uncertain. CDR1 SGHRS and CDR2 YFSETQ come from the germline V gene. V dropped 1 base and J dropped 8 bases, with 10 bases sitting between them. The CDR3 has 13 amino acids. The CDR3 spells CASSLTLGDIQYF. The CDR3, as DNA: TGCGCCAGCAGCTTGACCCTCGGAGACATTCAGTACTTC.